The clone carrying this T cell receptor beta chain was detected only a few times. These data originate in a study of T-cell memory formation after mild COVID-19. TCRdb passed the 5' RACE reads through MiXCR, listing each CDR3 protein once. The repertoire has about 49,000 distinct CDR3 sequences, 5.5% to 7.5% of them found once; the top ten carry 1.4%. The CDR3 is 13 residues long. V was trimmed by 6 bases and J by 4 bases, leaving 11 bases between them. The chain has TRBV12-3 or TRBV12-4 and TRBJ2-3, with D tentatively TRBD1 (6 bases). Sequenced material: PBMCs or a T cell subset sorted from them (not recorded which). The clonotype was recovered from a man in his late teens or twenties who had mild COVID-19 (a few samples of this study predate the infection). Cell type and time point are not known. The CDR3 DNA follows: TGTGCCAGCAGGCAGGGGTTCCCAGATACGCAGTATTTT. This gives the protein CASRQGFPDTQYF.